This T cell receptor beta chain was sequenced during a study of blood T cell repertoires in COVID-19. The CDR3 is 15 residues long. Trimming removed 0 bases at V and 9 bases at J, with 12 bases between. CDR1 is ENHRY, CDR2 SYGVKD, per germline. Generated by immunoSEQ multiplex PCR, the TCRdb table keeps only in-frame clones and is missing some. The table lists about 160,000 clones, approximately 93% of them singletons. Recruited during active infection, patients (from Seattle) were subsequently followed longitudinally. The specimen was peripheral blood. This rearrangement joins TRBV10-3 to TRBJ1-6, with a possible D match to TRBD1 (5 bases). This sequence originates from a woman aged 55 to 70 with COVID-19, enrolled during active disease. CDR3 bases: TGTGCCATCAGTGAGTCCACGGGGGGTCTTTCACCCCTCCACTTT. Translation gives CAISESTGGLSPLHF.